This T cell receptor (beta chain) was captured by sequencing in a study of graft-versus-host responses after intestinal transplantation. Study-level findings and limits: Recipient-marrow GvH clones were detected, some having first appeared in ileum or blood.

Profiling relied on immunoSEQ multiplex PCR, and the TCRdb table lists in-frame clones only, not all of them. Here the sample spans some 70,000 clones, over 75% being singletons. This clone has more than one count but fewer than ten. The antigen is not known. V trimming: 0 bases; J trimming: 4 bases; junction bases outside the gene matches: 1. Germline V CDR1 and CDR2: MRHNA, SNTAGT. This CDR3 has 15 amino acids. The sample was unstimulated CD8+ T cells sorted from spleen or lymph node cells, taken before transplant. The chain is built from TRBV6-4 and TRBJ2-3, with 10 nucleotides matching TRBD1. The TCR was taken from a human donor who was the organ donor for an intestinal transplant. The CDR3 DNA reads TGTGCCAGCAGTGACTCCGGGACAGGGGCAGATACGCAGTATTTT. Its translation is CASSDSGTGADTQYF.